Following are 14 T cell receptor beta chains from one sample sequenced in a study of preoperative IRX-2 immunotherapy in early breast cancer. Sequenced by immunoSEQ multiplex PCR; TCRdb stores in-frame clones only, minus some. The table includes 40,000 to 50,000 clones, roughly 80% detected once. Treatment denoted: preoperative locoregional IRX-2 cytokine immunotherapy. Sequences were derived from tumor tissue, sampled after IRX-2 immunotherapy. The receptors derive from a human donor with breast cancer.

The chain employs TRBV6-7 and TRBJ2-1; D is possibly TRBD1 (5 bases). TRBV6-7 is treated as an ORF (open reading frame) with a function not yet certain. Trimming removed 7 bases at V and 3 bases at J, with 19 bases between. This CDR3 region has 16 residues. The CDR3 nucleotides are TGTGCCAGCACCCAAAGGGGATTGGGTAGCTACAATGAGCAGTTCTTC. Translation: CASTQRGLGSYNEQFF.

The V gene is TRBV25-1, the J gene TRBJ1-4; the D gene is possibly TRBD1 (6 bases). CDR1 and CDR2 from the germline V gene are MGHDK and SYGVNS. Trimming cost V 10 bases and J 0 bases, with 9 bases left between them. The CDR3 runs to 13 residues. Written as DNA, the CDR3 is TGTGCCACCACAGGGTCAACTAATGAAAAACTGTTTTTT. Translation gives CATTGSTNEKLFF.

The rearrangement joins TRBV1 to TRBJ2-1; no DNA check was done on the table's D call, TRBD2. TRBV1 is deemed a pseudogene. This CDR3 has 16 amino acids. CDR3 nucleotides: TGCGCCAGCAGCCCCGAGGGACTCCCCTCCTACAATGAGCAGTTCTTC. Its translation: CASSPEGLPSYNEQFF.

This clone was counted only a few times. V is TRBV14 and J is TRBJ2-7; the D is unclear. The V and J ends lost 3 bases and 9 bases respectively, with 9 bases between them. From germline, CDR1 is SGHDN and CDR2 FVKESK. This CDR3 comprises 11 residues. CDR3 loop: CASSHKTLQYF. The DNA for the CDR3 is TGTGCCAGCAGCCACAAAACCTTGCAGTACTTC.

The genes are TRBV7-8 and TRBJ1-5, with 7 bases lining up with TRBD1. Germline CDR1 SGHVS, CDR2 FQNEAQ. The V and J ends lost 5 bases and 2 bases, in that order; junction bases with no gene match: 6. The CDR3 length is 15 residues. The CDR3 loop is CASSPEQGRNQPQHF. CDR3 bases: TGTGCCAGCAGCCCCGAACAGGGGCGCAATCAGCCCCAGCATTTT.

The chain joins TRBV6-8 to TRBJ2-7; D assignment may be TRBD1 or TRBD2 (5 bases each). The germline gives CDR1 MNHGY, CDR2 SAAAGT. CDR3 size: 13 residues. Trimming took 5 bases from V and 3 from J, leaving 11 bases between them. The chain's CDR3 is CASSGIGGYEQYF. The CDR3 region has the DNA TGTGCCAGCAGTGGAATTGGGGGCTACGAGCAGTACTTC.

The chain recombines TRBV19 with TRBJ2-7, with D tentatively TRBD2 (5 bases). Trimming removed 6 bases from V and 0 bases from J, with 15 bases in between. This CDR3 spans 15 amino acids. Per germline, CDR1 LNHDA and CDR2 SQIVND (reference sequence). Written as DNA, the CDR3 is TGTGCCAGTAGGGGCCGGGGTGGAAACTCCTACGAGCAGTACTTC. It translates to CASRGRGGNSYEQYF.

J is TRBJ1-2 and V is TRBV30, with a weak D call TRBD1 (5 bases). The CDR3 sequence is 15 residues long. V dropped 0 bases and J dropped 0 bases, with 11 bases sitting between them. Germline V CDR1 and CDR2: GTSNPN, SVGIG (reference sequence). In nucleotides, the CDR3 is TGTGCCTGGAGTGTACCGGGGCCTTCTAACTATGGCTACACCTTC. It codes for CAWSVPGPSNYGYTF.

The chain combines TRBV15 with TRBJ2-7; TRBD1 might be the D (5 bases). Germline-derived CDR1 and CDR2 are LNHNV and YYDKDF (reference sequence). CDR3 length: 17 residues. Trimming took 0 bases from V and 3 from J, leaving 18 bases between them. DNA for the CDR3: TGTGCCACCAGCAGAGATCTGTGGACAAGGGGCCTCTACGAGCAGTACTTC. Protein: CATSRDLWTRGLYEQYF.

The chain is built from TRBV10-2 and TRBJ1-1; TRBD1 aligns across 8 bases. Germline CDR1 is WSHSY and CDR2 is SAAADI. The J segment lost 8 bases and the V segment lost 4 bases, leaving 6 bases of the junction unmatched. The CDR3 runs to 13 residues. The CDR3 region is CASSAWAGGEAFF. The CDR3 bases are TGCGCCAGCAGTGCCTGGGCAGGGGGCGAAGCTTTCTTT.

The chain is built from TRBV6-8 and TRBJ2-7; 9 bases map to TRBD1. After removal of 8 bases from V and 6 bases from J, the junction contained 8 bases not matched to a gene. The CDR3 runs 13 residues. The germline gives CDR1 MNHGY, CDR2 SAAAGT. The CDR3 reads CASRDRGTSEQYF. The CDR3 bases are TGTGCCAGCCGAGACAGGGGGACCTCCGAGCAGTACTTC.

V usage is TRBV19 and J usage is TRBJ2-1, with 9 bases that match TRBD1. Unmatched junction bases numbered 6, after V lost 5 bases and J lost 4 bases. This CDR3 has 15 residues. The V gene's germline CDR1 is LNHDA and CDR2 SQIVND (reference sequence). CDR3 coding DNA: TGTGCCAGTAGTGATACAGGGGGCGCTTACAATGAGCAGTTCTTC. Its protein product is CASSDTGGAYNEQFF. The full variable domain, in which reference TRBV19 and TRBJ2-1 provide the parts outside the CDR3, is DGGITQSPKYLFRKEGQNVTLSCEQNLNHDAMYWYRQDPGQGLRLIYYSQIVNDFQKGDIAEGYSVSREKKESFPLTVTSAQKNPTAFYLCASSDTGGAYNEQFFGPGTRLTVL.

V and J are TRBV6-8 and TRBJ2-1, with 9 bases identical to TRBD2. The CDR3 extends over 17 amino acids. V was clipped by 0 bases and J by 8 bases; unmatched bases: 11. Germline CDR1 MNHGY, CDR2 SAAAGT. The CDR3 is CASSYSMISGSVHEQFF. CDR3 nucleotide sequence: TGTGCCAGCAGTTACTCGATGATTAGCGGGAGTGTACATGAGCAGTTCTTC.

V is TRBV19 and J is TRBJ1-3; no firm D call. The CDR3 has 13 residues. With 6 bases removed from V and 0 bases from J, the gap between germline ends came to 6 bases. Germline-derived CDR1 and CDR2 are LNHDA and SQIVND (reference sequence). The CDR3 sequence: CASRAFSGNTIYF. CDR3 bases: TGTGCCAGTAGAGCATTCTCTGGAAACACCATATATTTT.